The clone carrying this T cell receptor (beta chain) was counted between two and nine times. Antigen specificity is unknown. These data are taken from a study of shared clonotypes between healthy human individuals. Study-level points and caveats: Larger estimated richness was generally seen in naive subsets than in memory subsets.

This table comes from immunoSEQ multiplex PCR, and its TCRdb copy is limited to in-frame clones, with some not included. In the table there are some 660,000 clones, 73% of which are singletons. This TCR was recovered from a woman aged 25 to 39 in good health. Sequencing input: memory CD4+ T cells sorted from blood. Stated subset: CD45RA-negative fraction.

The CDR3 is CASSWNGEKLFF. The CDR3, as DNA: TGTGCCAGCAGTTGGAACGGTGAAAAACTGTTTTTT. The chain links TRBV2 to TRBJ1-4; D is uncertain. From germline, CDR1 is SNHLY and CDR2 FYNNEI. V lost 5 bases, J lost 7 bases, and 8 bases lay in between. This CDR3 comprises 12 residues.